This T cell receptor beta chain was recovered during a study of tumor-infiltrating lymphocytes in primary liver carcinoma. With a constant-region primer, TCR beta cDNA was made from approximately 450 ng of total RNA. Each TCR beta library was derived from three nested multiplex PCR rounds that employed slightly modified ARM-PCR. A single record per CDR3 protein comes from TCRdb applying MiXCR to the multiplex PCR reads. The sample shows fewer than 350,000 distinct CDR3 sequences, 50% to 70% of them seen only once. As for this clonotype: Just one base apart from a much larger clone, this may be a read error.

Germline DNA was also extracted, and blood RNA was taken from unsorted whole blood. The specimen sequenced was peripheral blood. This clonotype originated in a man aged 35-49 years with primary liver carcinoma and hepatitis B virus infection.

The CDR3 DNA reads TGTGCCAGCAGTGAAAAGGGGCATGAGCAGTTCTTC. Translated: CASSEKGHEQFF. This chain uses TRBV6-1 with TRBJ2-1; tentatively, D is TRBD1 (5 bases). Deletions cut 2 bases from V and 8 bases from J, with 7 bases between. CDR1 and CDR2 (germline): MNHNS, SASEGT. The CDR3 sequence is 12 residues long.